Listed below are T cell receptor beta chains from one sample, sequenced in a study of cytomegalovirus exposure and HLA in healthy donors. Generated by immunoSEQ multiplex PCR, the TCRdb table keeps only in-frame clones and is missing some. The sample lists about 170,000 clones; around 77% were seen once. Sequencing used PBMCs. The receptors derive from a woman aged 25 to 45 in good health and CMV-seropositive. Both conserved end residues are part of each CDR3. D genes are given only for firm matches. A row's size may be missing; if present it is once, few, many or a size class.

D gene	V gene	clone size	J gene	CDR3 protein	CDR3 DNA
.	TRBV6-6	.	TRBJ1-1	CASSYDSPEAFF	TGTGCCAGCAGTTACGACAGTCCCGAAGCTTTCTTT
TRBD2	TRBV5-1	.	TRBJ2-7	CASSLAGLGTYEQYF	TGCGCCAGCAGCTTGGCGGGACTAGGGACCTACGAGCAGTACTTC
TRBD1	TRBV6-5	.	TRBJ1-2	CASRPGTGGDYGYTF	TGTGCCAGCAGACCAGGGACAGGGGGGGACTATGGCTACACCTTC
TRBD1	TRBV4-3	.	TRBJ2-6	CASSYGTDGSGANVLTF	TGCGCCAGCAGCTACGGGACAGATGGCTCTGGGGCCAACGTCCTGACTTTC
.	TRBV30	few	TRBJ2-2	CAWSVDLASSGELFF	TGTGCCTGGAGTGTAGACCTAGCTAGCTCCGGGGAGCTGTTTTTT
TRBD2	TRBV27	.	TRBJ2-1	CASSLSPLVGGTSGASYNEQFF	TGTGCCAGCAGTTTGTCGCCCCTGGTGGGAGGGACTAGCGGGGCGTCCTACAATGAGCAGTTCTTC
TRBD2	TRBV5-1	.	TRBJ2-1	CASSLVPAGGRNEQFF	TGCGCCAGCAGCTTGGTCCCCGCGGGGGGTCGCAATGAGCAGTTCTTC
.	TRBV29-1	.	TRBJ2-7	CSVGTFDRSYEQYF	TGCAGCGTTGGGACCTTCGACAGGTCCTACGAGCAGTACTTC
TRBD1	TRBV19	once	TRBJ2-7	CASSNLGTVYEQYF	TGTGCCAGTAGTAATTTGGGGACAGTCTACGAGCAGTACTTC
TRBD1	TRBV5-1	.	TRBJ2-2	CASSLIPRGQSTGELFF	TGCGCCAGCAGCTTGATACCCAGGGGGCAAAGCACCGGGGAGCTGTTTTTT
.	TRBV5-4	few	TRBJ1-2	CASSTSGRLGYTF	TGTGCCAGCAGCACCTCAGGCCGTCTTGGCTACACCTTC
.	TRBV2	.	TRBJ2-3	CASSEGGNPTDTQYF	TGTGCCAGCAGTGAGGGGGGAAACCCCACAGATACGCAGTATTTT
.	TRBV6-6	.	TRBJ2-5	CASSTPGLEETQYF	TGTGCCAGCAGTACACCGGGTCTAGAAGAGACCCAGTACTTC
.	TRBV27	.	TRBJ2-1	CACSNRGGYNEQFF	TGTGCCTGCAGTAACAGGGGGGGGTACAATGAGCAGTTCTTC
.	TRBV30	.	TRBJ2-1	CAWGGHEQFF	TGTGCCTGGGGGGGCCATGAGCAGTTCTTC
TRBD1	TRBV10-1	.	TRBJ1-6	CASSRGTGKGSPLHF	TGCGCCAGCTCTCGAGGGACAGGGAAAGGTTCACCCCTCCACTTT
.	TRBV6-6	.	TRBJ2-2	CASSLPRGRTGELFF	TGTGCCAGCAGTCTACCCCGGGGGAGGACCGGGGAGCTGTTTTTT
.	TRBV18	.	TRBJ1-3	CASSPGRAPGNTIYF	TGTGCCAGCTCACCGGGCAGGGCACCTGGAAACACCATATATTTT
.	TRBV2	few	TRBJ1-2	CASSEQGYGYTF	TGTGCCAGCAGTGAGCAGGGCTATGGCTACACCTTC
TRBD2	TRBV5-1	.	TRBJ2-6	CASSGGRGANVLTF	TGCGCCAGCAGCGGCGGGAGGGGGGCCAACGTCCTGACTTTC
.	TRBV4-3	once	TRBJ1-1	CASSQFFRQDGTEAFF	TGCGCCAGCAGCCAATTTTTTCGGCAGGATGGGACTGAAGCTTTCTTT
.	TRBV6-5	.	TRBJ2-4	CASSYSPGKKNIQYF	TGTGCCAGCAGTTACTCGCCAGGGAAGAAAAACATTCAGTACTTC
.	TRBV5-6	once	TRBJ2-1	CASSLAYNEQFF	TGTGCCAGCAGCTTGGCGTACAATGAGCAGTTCTTC